Listed below are T cell receptor beta chains from one sample, sequenced in a study of response to subunit inactivated influenza vaccine. Via MiXCR, TCRdb re-called the RT-PCR reads, giving one row per CDR3 protein. The sample contains approximately 500,000 distinct CDR3 sequences, 10% to 15% of which appear only once. This sample comprised PBMCs from blood, obtained 40 to 50 days after vaccination. The source is a man aged 50-60 years who received an inactivated influenza vaccine. CDR3s include the opening cysteine and the closing phenylalanine or tryptophan. The D gene is left open where the match is weak. Clone size, where shown, is once, few, many, or a class for clones that have expanded.

DNA | CDR3 | V | size | J | D
TGTGCCAGCAGCTGGCCGGGACGGGATTACGAGCAGTACTTC | CASSWPGRDYEQYF | TRBV7-9 | . | TRBJ2-7 | .
TGTGCCAGCAGCTTACAGGACAGGTACACTGAAGCTTTCTTT | CASSLQDRYTEAFF | TRBV7-2 | few | TRBJ1-1 | TRBD1
TGTGCCAGCAGCTTAATTAGCGGGGGGTCCTACGAGCAGTACTTC | CASSLISGGSYEQYF | TRBV7-9 | . | TRBJ2-7 | TRBD2
TGTGCCAGTAGGGCGACAGGGCAGCAGCCCCAGCATTTT | CASRATGQQPQHF | TRBV19 | . | TRBJ1-5 | TRBD1
TGCAGTGCTAAGGACCAAGCGAACACCGGGGAGCTGTTTTTT | CSAKDQANTGELFF | TRBV20-1 | few | TRBJ2-2 | .
TGTGCCAGCAGTCCCAGGGAGACTGAAGCTTTCTTT | CASSPRETEAFF | TRBV12-3/TRBV12-4 | few | TRBJ1-1 | .
TGTGCCAGCAGGGGAGGGACAGGGGCGTTTCACCAGGGCCCACACGATACGCAGTATTTT | CASRGGTGAFHQGPHDTQYF | TRBV12-3/TRBV12-4 | . | TRBJ2-3 | TRBD1
TGTGCCAGCAGTGCCACTAGCGGGAGAAGCAATGAGCAGTTCTTC | CASSATSGRSNEQFF | TRBV3-1 | . | TRBJ2-1 | TRBD2
TGTGCCATCAGTGAGTTAGGACTAGCGGGAGAACCAGATACGCAGTATTTT | CAISELGLAGEPDTQYF | TRBV10-3 | . | TRBJ2-3 | TRBD2
TGTGCCAGCACCCCTCTGAGGCAGGGGAACACTGAAGCTTTCTTT | CASTPLRQGNTEAFF | TRBV6-1 | few | TRBJ1-1 | .
TGTGCCACCAGTAGAGGAGGGTCAGGGGGCGGCGGTAATTCACCCCTCCACTTT | CATSRGGSGGGGNSPLHF | TRBV15 | . | TRBJ1-6 | TRBD1
TGCGCCAGCAGAGAGACAGGGCTTAATGAAAAACTGTTTTTT | CASRETGLNEKLFF | TRBV5-1 | few | TRBJ1-4 | TRBD1
TGTGCCAGCAGTAGGGGGGTGAATGAGCAGTTCTTC | CASSRGVNEQFF | TRBV28 | many | TRBJ2-1 | .
TGTGCCACCCAACAGAGGAATACTGAGACCCAGTACTTC | CATQQRNTETQYF | TRBV2 | . | TRBJ2-5 | .
TGCGCCAGCAGCCCCAAGACAGGGTACCCTAACGAGCAGTACTTC | CASSPKTGYPNEQYF | TRBV4-3 | many | TRBJ2-7 | TRBD1
TGTGCCTACCTACTAGGGGACACCGGGGAGCTGTTTTTT | CAYLLGDTGELFF | TRBV30 | . | TRBJ2-2 | .
TGTGCCAGCAGTTATCAGGGGCTTGGCGAGCAGTTCTTC | CASSYQGLGEQFF | TRBV6-2/TRBV6-3 | . | TRBJ2-1 | .
TGTGCCAGCAGCTACGGGAAGGGTGAGACCCAGTACTTC | CASSYGKGETQYF | TRBV7-3 | . | TRBJ2-5 | .
TGTGCCAGCAGTCCCGGGGGGCGGGGATACAATGAGCAGTTCTTC | CASSPGGRGYNEQFF | TRBV6-1 | . | TRBJ2-1 | .
TGTGCCAGCAGCCAGGGCCTTCGGGGCGAGCAGTACTTC | CASSQGLRGEQYF | TRBV7-2 | . | TRBJ2-7 | .
TGCAGTGCTAGAGTGGCATTGAATGAGCAGTTCTTC | CSARVALNEQFF | TRBV20-1 | few | TRBJ2-1 | .
TGCGCCAGCAGCTTGGATCTGGGGGCGAACACTGAAGCTTTCTTT | CASSLDLGANTEAFF | TRBV5-1 | . | TRBJ1-1 | .
TGCGCCAGCAGCCAATCCCGTCTTTCAAAGGACAGGTCAAACACTGAAGCTTTCTTT | CASSQSRLSKDRSNTEAFF | TRBV4-1 | . | TRBJ1-1 | TRBD1
TGTGCCAGCGGCCCGTCCGGGGCCAACGTCCTGACTTTC | CASGPSGANVLTF | TRBV12-3/TRBV12-4 | many | TRBJ2-6 | .
TGCGCCAGCAGCCCCATAGGGCACCATGAGCAGTTCTTC | CASSPIGHHEQFF | TRBV4-1 | . | TRBJ2-1 | .
TGTGCCAGCAGCAAAGGGACTAGCAGCACAGATACGCAGTATTTT | CASSKGTSSTDTQYF | TRBV5-5 | few | TRBJ2-3 | TRBD2
TGCGCCAGCAGCTTGTTGGCGGCTAGCACAGATACGCAGTATTTT | CASSLLAASTDTQYF | TRBV7-3 | many | TRBJ2-3 | .
TGTGCCAGCAGTGATCGGACAGGGAATTCACCCCTCCACTTT | CASSDRTGNSPLHF | TRBV2 | . | TRBJ1-6 | TRBD1
TGTGCCAGCAGTTTACGCCTAGCGGGGGGCAATGAGCAGTTCTTC | CASSLRLAGGNEQFF | TRBV12-3/TRBV12-4 | few | TRBJ2-1 | TRBD2
TGCAGTGCCAACGGACACGGGACTAGTTTTACCGGGGAGCTGTTTTTT | CSANGHGTSFTGELFF | TRBV20-1 | few | TRBJ2-2 | TRBD2
TGCGCCAGCAGCCAACAGGGGGCCGGTCAGCCCCAGCATTTT | CASSQQGAGQPQHF | TRBV4-1 | . | TRBJ1-5 | TRBD1
TGTGCTAGCAGCTTAGTTGGGGGCAATGAGCAGTTCTTC | CASSLVGGNEQFF | TRBV7-6 | many | TRBJ2-1 | .
TGCAGCGTTTCAACGGGAGATGTGGAGACCCAGTACTTC | CSVSTGDVETQYF | TRBV29-1 | few | TRBJ2-5 | .
TGTGCCAGCAGGCCAGGGACAATCACAGATACGCAGTATTTT | CASRPGTITDTQYF | TRBV12-3/TRBV12-4 | . | TRBJ2-3 | .
TGTGCCAGCAGCTTACTAGCGGGAGAGAGGAATGAGCAGTTCTTC | CASSLLAGERNEQFF | TRBV27 | few | TRBJ2-1 | TRBD2
TGTGCCAGCAGTTACTCGGTGACTAGGAATGAGCAGTTCTTC | CASSYSVTRNEQFF | TRBV6-2/TRBV6-3 | few | TRBJ2-1 | .
TGCAGCGTTGAATTCGACAGGGGGCACGAGCAGTACTTC | CSVEFDRGHEQYF | TRBV29-1 | . | TRBJ2-7 | TRBD1
TGTGCCAGCAGCTTACGTAGCAATTCACCCCTCCACTTT | CASSLRSNSPLHF | TRBV7-2 | few | TRBJ1-6 | .
TGCGCCAGCACCCAAGATCGCGGGAGCTACAATGAGCAGTTCTTC | CASTQDRGSYNEQFF | TRBV4-3 | . | TRBJ2-1 | TRBD2
TGTGCCAGCAGCTTAGGGGGCAGGGGGGGCCATCAGCCCCAGCATTTT | CASSLGGRGGHQPQHF | TRBV7-2 | . | TRBJ1-5 | TRBD1
TGCAGCGTTGAGGCCAGGGCGTACCAAGAGACCCAGTACTTC | CSVEARAYQETQYF | TRBV29-1 | many | TRBJ2-5 | .
TGTGCCAGCAGCCGCATACAGGGAACCGGGGAGCTGTTTTTT | CASSRIQGTGELFF | TRBV3-1 | . | TRBJ2-2 | .
TGTGCCAGCAGGGCAGCCCGGGGACAGGGGCAGGACGAGCAGTACTTC | CASRAARGQGQDEQYF | TRBV11-2 | . | TRBJ2-7 | TRBD1
TGCGCCAGCAGCACGTTACCCACGCTTGCAGATACGCAGTATTTT | CASSTLPTLADTQYF | TRBV5-1 | . | TRBJ2-3 | .
TGCAGTGCTAGGAGCAGGGGGAGCTCCTATAATTCACCCCTCCACTTT | CSARSRGSSYNSPLHF | TRBV20-1 | few | TRBJ1-6 | TRBD1
TGTGCCAGCAGTCCAGGACAGGTAGAACGCTACGAGCAGTACTTC | CASSPGQVERYEQYF | TRBV7-9 | few | TRBJ2-7 | TRBD1
TGTGCCAGCAGCGTCGCCAATACAGGAGATACGCAGTATTTT | CASSVANTGDTQYF | TRBV9 | . | TRBJ2-3 | .
TGTGCCAGCAGTGACTGGACAGGCAACTCACCCCTCCACTTT | CASSDWTGNSPLHF | TRBV6-1 | . | TRBJ1-6 | TRBD1
TGCAGTGCTACCAGTAGCAGGGCGCCCTTGACTGAAGCTTTCTTT | CSATSSRAPLTEAFF | TRBV20-1 | . | TRBJ1-1 | .
TGTGCCAGCAGCCAAGATTGGGGACAGGGGGCGACAGATACGCAGTATTTT | CASSQDWGQGATDTQYF | TRBV14 | . | TRBJ2-3 | TRBD1
TGTGCCAGCAGTTTGGGGGCCCTAGCGGGGGTAGCCAAAAACATTCAGTACTTC | CASSLGALAGVAKNIQYF | TRBV28 | . | TRBJ2-4 | TRBD2
TGTGCCAGCAGTTTTTATTCGGACTACGAGCAGTACTTC | CASSFYSDYEQYF | TRBV12-3/TRBV12-4 | . | TRBJ2-7 | .
TGCAGCGTTGGTCCAACTCAGGAGCAGTACTTC | CSVGPTQEQYF | TRBV29-1 | many | TRBJ2-7 | .
TGTGCCAGCAGTTACTCGAGGAGGGGCAGGCACTATGGCTACACCTTC | CASSYSRRGRHYGYTF | TRBV6-5 | few | TRBJ1-2 | .
TGTGCCAGCAGCACCCGGACAGGGGCCGGCACTGAAGCTTTCTTT | CASSTRTGAGTEAFF | TRBV7-6 | few | TRBJ1-1 | TRBD1
TGCAGCGTTGGAAGTTCCAGTAACAACTACGAGCAGTACTTC | CSVGSSSNNYEQYF | TRBV29-1 | few | TRBJ2-7 | .